Described below is a single TCR beta chain sequence and its context. What it recognizes is unknown. The sample contains more than one DNA sequence encoding this CDR3. CDR1 and CDR2 (germline): MNHEY, SMNVEV (reference sequence). The CDR3 contains 14 residues. V was cut by 6 bases and J by 0 bases, with 9 bases left in between. The data derive from a study of shared clonotypes between healthy human individuals. Study-wide results and caveats: In a handful of donors, about 5% of naive CD4 clonotypes appeared in common. Naive subsets typically showed greater estimated richness than memory subsets.

Sequencing was performed with immunoSEQ multiplex PCR; in TCRdb, only in-frame clones are kept and a portion is missing. The table has about 980,000 clones, 76% seen once; the top ten hold approximately 1.5%. The study enrolled healthy HIV-negative adults without recent acute infections or vaccinations as donors. The sequence was collected from a man younger than 35 in good health. The chain carries TRBV27 and TRBJ1-5; D unclear. The specimen was memory CD4+ T cells sorted from blood. The subset was: CD45RA-negative fraction. The CDR3 spells CASSLGYSNQPQHF. The CDR3 DNA sequence: TGTGCCAGCAGCCTGGGGTATAGCAATCAGCCCCAGCATTTT.